These 5 T cell receptor beta chains were all obtained from the same sample, sequenced in a study of multiple sclerosis patients with progressive multifocal leukoencephalopathy. Produced via immunoSEQ multiplex PCR; TCRdb's table is partial and in-frame only. This sample has 25,000 to 30,000 clones, with around nine tenths found just once. As to time point: before natalizumab initiation. The sample comprised PBMCs. These receptors were obtained from a human donor with multiple sclerosis.

V is TRBV13 and J is TRBJ1-1, with a weak D call TRBD1 (5 bases). The CDR3 has 15 residues. Per germline, CDR1 PRHDT and CDR2 FYEKMQ (reference sequence). V was shortened by 5 bases and J by 5 bases, with 18 bases between the two germline ends. CDR3 nucleotide sequence: TGTGCCAGCAGCGTCCCACCCCAGGGTGGGACTGAAGCTTTCTTT. It encodes CASSVPPQGGTEAFF.

The V call is TRBV28, the J call TRBJ2-3, with 7 bases matching TRBD2. With V trimmed by 10 bases and J by 2 bases, 6 bases remained unmatched. This CDR3 has 13 amino acids. Germline CDR1 reads MDHEN; CDR2 reads SYDVKM. CDR3 sequence reads: CAIWGGPTDTQYF. The CDR3, as DNA: TGTGCCATCTGGGGGGGACCCACAGATACGCAGTATTTT.

The chain combines TRBV6-1 with TRBJ2-5; D might be TRBD1 or TRBD2, each matching 5 bases. This CDR3 has 14 residues. Germline CDR1 and CDR2: MNHNS and SASEGT. The V end was cut by 3 bases, the J end by 1 base, with 9 bases between. The DNA of the CDR3 is TGTGCCAGCAGTGACGGGGCCCCCCAAGAGACCCAGTACTTC. Protein sequence: CASSDGAPQETQYF.

Only a few counts were recorded for this clone. V and J are TRBV13 and TRBJ2-6; D might be TRBD1 (5 bases). CDR1 is PRHDT and CDR2 is FYEKMQ in the germline V gene (reference sequence). CDR3 length equals 18 residues. V was shortened by 5 bases and J by 0 bases, with 17 bases between the two germline ends. The CDR3 sequence is CASSPRQKMSSGANVLTF. In nucleotides, the CDR3 is TGTGCCAGCAGCCCCCGACAGAAAATGAGCTCTGGGGCCAACGTCCTGACTTTC.

In nucleotides, the CDR3 is TGTGCCAGCAGTCCTCCGGGAGCCTACTATGGCTACACCTTC. It translates to CASSPPGAYYGYTF. This chain joins TRBV6-5 and TRBJ1-2; D gene ambiguous. V dropped 5 bases and J dropped 3 bases, with 13 bases sitting between them. This CDR3 is built from 14 residues. The germline gives CDR1 MNHEY, CDR2 SVGAGI.